This TCR beta chain was identified in a study of identical twins. The study, taken as a whole, reports: Insertion counts were lower in abundant cord blood beta clonotypes, a trend that memory repertoires did not show. Twins' excess sharing was less marked for out-of-frame beta sequences.

The CDR3 consists of 13 residues. V lost 9 bases, J lost 6 bases, and 15 bases lay in between. In germline, CDR1 is MNHNY, CDR2 SVGAGI (reference sequence). This clonotype has just a few counts. Its target is unknown. TCRdb re-derived calls from the 5' RACE reads in MiXCR, one entry per CDR3 protein. Here the sample spans about 720,000 distinct CDR3 sequences, 15% to 20% being singletons. The sample was also reused in another study, on T cells expressing NK-cell markers.

Sequencing was carried out using PBMCs. The clonotype was recovered from a woman younger than 35 in good health. The chain carries TRBV6-6 and TRBJ2-1; D may be TRBD2 (5 bases). The CDR3 sequence: CASLNREGNEQFF. The CDR3 bases are TGTGCCAGTTTAAACCGAGAGGGCAATGAGCAGTTCTTC.